This T cell receptor (beta chain) was recovered during a study of blood T cell repertoires in COVID-19. Turning to the study itself: Sites across the United States, Italy and Spain contributed samples from acute and convalescent COVID-19. Nucleic acid was either cDNA or gDNA, and it came from T cells, B-cell-depleted T cells, or PBMCs.

The junction had 11 bases not matched to a gene; V was cut back by 4 bases and J by 8 bases. Germline V gene data show CDR1 as MDHEN and CDR2 as SYDVKM. The CDR3 is 15 residues long. In the original workflow: Reference gene primer amplification gave nucleated cell count estimates. The method was immunoSEQ multiplex PCR; TCRdb's version includes in-frame clones alone and lacks a portion of them. Clone size and V and J calls were adopted from that table, with D and trimming inferred from the DNA. Found here are hundreds of thousands of clones, approximately 86% of them singletons; the top ten hold around 13%. Seattle participants joined during active infection and were tracked over time.

Sequencing was performed on peripheral blood. The chain couples TRBV28 to TRBJ1-2; 9 nucleotides align to TRBD1. The receptor was isolated from a woman in her 70s with COVID-19, enrolled during active disease. Here the CDR3 DNA reads TGTGCCAGCAGTTCACCGGGACAGGGCATGAAAGGCTACACCTTC. It encodes CASSSPGQGMKGYTF.